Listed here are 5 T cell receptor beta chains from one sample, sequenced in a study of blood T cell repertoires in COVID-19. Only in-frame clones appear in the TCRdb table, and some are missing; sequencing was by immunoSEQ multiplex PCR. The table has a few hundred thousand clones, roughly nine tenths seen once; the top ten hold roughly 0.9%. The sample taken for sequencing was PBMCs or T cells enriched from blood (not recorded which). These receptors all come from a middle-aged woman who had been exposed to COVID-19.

The CDR3 protein is CASSPPRGRSNEKLFF. DNA of the CDR3: TGTGCCAGCTCACCACCGCGGGGGCGCTCTAATGAAAAACTGTTTTTT. The J gene is TRBJ1-4, the V gene TRBV18; D might be TRBD1 (6 bases). The CDR3 covers 16 residues. Germline loops: CDR1 KGHSH, CDR2 LQKENI. V lost 0 bases and J 3 bases, leaving 11 bases between the germline ends.

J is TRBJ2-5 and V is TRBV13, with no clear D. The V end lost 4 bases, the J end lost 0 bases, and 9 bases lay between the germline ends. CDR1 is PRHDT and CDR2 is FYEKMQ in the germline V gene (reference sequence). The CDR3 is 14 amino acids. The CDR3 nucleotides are TGTGCCAGCAGCTCTGCCGGGTACCAAGAGACCCAGTACTTC. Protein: CASSSAGYQETQYF.

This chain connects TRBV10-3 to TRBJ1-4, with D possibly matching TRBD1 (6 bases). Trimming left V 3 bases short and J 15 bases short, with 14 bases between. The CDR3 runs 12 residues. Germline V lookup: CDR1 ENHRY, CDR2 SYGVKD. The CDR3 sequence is CAISDTSGVVFF. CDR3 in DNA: TGTGCCATCAGTGACACTTCAGGGGTTGTGTTTTTT.

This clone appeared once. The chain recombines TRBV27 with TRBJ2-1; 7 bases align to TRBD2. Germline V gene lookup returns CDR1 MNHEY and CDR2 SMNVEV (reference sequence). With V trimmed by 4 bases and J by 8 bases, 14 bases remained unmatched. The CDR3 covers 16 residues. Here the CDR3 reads CASSSVKGRELDEQFF. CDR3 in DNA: TGTGCCAGCAGTTCTGTTAAGGGGCGGGAGTTGGATGAGCAGTTCTTC.

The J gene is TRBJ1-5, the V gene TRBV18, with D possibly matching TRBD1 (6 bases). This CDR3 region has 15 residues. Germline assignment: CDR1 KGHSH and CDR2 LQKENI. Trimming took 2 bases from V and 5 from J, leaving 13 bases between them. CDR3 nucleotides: TGTGCCAGCTCACCAAGGCAGGGGAACGATCAGCCCCAGCATTTT. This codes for CASSPRQGNDQPQHF.